This T cell receptor (beta chain) was identified in a study of T cell responses to AZD1222 COVID-19 vaccine. A remark on this clone: The antigen remains undetermined.

This table comes from immunoSEQ multiplex PCR, and its TCRdb copy is limited to in-frame clones, with some not included. The sample has around 100,000 clones; nearly 90% are singletons. Study-wide points: Spike was spanned by vaccine-associated CD4 TCRs, which were dominant at 160-218 and 743-854. Clonal diversity was possibly underestimated; the donors were predominantly white British and more often female.

The sequence was obtained from an adult in good health. The source was peripheral blood, collected on day 0 of AZD1222 vaccination.

The CDR3 region has the DNA TGTGCCAGCAGCGGCGGACAGGGGTTCTATGGCTACACCTTC. It specifies CASSGGQGFYGYTF. V and J are TRBV6-2 or TRBV6-3 and TRBJ1-2; 9 positions match TRBD1. Unmatched junction bases numbered 6, after V lost 6 bases and J lost 4 bases. In germline, CDR1 is MNHEY, CDR2 SVGEGT. The CDR3 covers 14 residues.